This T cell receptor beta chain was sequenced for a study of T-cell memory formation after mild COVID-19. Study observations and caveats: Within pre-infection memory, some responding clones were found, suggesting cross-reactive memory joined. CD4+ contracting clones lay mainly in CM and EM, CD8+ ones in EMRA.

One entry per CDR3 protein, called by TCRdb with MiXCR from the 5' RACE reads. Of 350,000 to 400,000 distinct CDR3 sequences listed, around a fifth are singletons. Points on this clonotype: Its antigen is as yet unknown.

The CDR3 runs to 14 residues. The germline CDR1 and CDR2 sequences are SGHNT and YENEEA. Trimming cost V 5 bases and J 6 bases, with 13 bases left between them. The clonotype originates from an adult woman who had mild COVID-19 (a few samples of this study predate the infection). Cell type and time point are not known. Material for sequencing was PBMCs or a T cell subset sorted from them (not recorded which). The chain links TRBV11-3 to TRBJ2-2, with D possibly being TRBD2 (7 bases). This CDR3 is CASSPGAGAGELFF. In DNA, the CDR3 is TGTGCCAGCAGCCCAGGGGCGGGAGCCGGGGAGCTGTTTTTT.